This T cell receptor (beta chain) is drawn from a study of T cells in Graves' hyperthyroidism and ophthalmopathy. Amplification of TCR beta CDR3 regions was performed using RNA transcripts as template. HTBI primers were the set used in a first-round RT-PCR of the TCR CDR3. MiXCR was run by TCRdb on the multiplex PCR reads, yielding one entry per CDR3 protein. The sample has about 400,000 distinct CDR3 sequences; approximately 14% are singletons. Per the germline V gene, CDR1 is SGHVS and CDR2 is FQNEAQ. Trimming left V 7 bases short and J 7 bases short, with 13 bases between. This CDR3 contains 13 residues. Patients were excluded for uncontrolled infection, other autoimmune disease, pregnancy or lactation. Clinical symptoms, serum thyroxine, TRAb, thyroid ultrasound and orbital computed tomography established diagnosis. More than 9.5 ml fresh peripheral blood yielded the PBMCs. Broader study findings: Blood shared most expanded thyroid clonotypes above 0.001.

This clonotype came up many times. Its antigen is still unknown. Sample: blood. The origin of this receptor is a woman in her late teens or twenties with Graves' hyperthyroidism. The genes are TRBV7-8 and TRBJ1-4, with D perhaps matching TRBD1 (6 bases). CDR3 region: CASTYRAGEKLFF. Here the CDR3 DNA reads TGTGCCAGCACCTACAGGGCTGGTGAAAAACTGTTTTTT. Full variable domain (rest looked up from reference TRBV7-8 and TRBJ1-4): GAGVSQSPRYKVAKRGQDVALRCDPISGHVSLFWYQQALGQGPEFLTYFQNEAQLDKSGLPSDRFFAERPEGSVSTLKIQRTQQEDSAVYLCASTYRAGEKLFFGSGTQLSVL.